In its sample, the clone carrying this T cell receptor (beta chain) was seen many times. Its antigen is as yet unknown. The investigators amplified TCR beta CDR3 regions from RNA transcripts. The HTBI set primed first-round TCR CDR3 RT-PCR. TCRdb re-derived calls from the multiplex PCR reads in MiXCR, one entry per CDR3 protein. The data contain hundreds of thousands of distinct CDR3 sequences, around 15% of them singletons. In making diagnoses, clinical symptoms, serum thyroxine and TRAb, thyroid ultrasound and orbital computed tomography were all used. The source of the sample is a study of T cells in Graves' hyperthyroidism and ophthalmopathy. Study-level findings and limits: From stable hyperthyroidism, ophthalmopathy was separated by a 13 V-J model.

The CDR3 totals 13 residues. Trimming took off 3 bases at V and 5 bases at J, with 10 bases between the two ends. CDR1 and CDR2 (germline): SEHNR, FQNEAQ (reference sequence). The sample taken for sequencing was blood. This rearrangement joins TRBV7-9 to TRBJ2-5, with D unresolved. The sequence derives from a man aged 50-59 years with Graves' ophthalmopathy. CDR3 DNA sequence: TGTGCCAGCAGCTTGAGTTGGTCGGAGACCCAGTACTTC. As protein: CASSLSWSETQYF. Complete variable domain (other parts from reference TRBV7-9 and TRBJ2-5): DTGVSQNPRHKITKRGQNVTFRCDPISEHNRLYWYRQTLGQGPEFLTYFQNEAQLEKSRLLSDRFSAERPKGSFSTLEIQRTEQGDSAMYLCASSLSWSETQYFGPGTRLLVL.